This TCR beta chain appears in the sequencing data of a study of human T cells and chemical hapten exposure (dated by TCRdb to the early 2020s). About the full investigation: For sensitization, 2% DPC in acetone was applied to a roughly 2 cm by roughly 2 cm area of upper inner arm skin. Throughout the study period of 20 to 30 weeks, patients also received therapeutic DPC doses to the scalp every week. Patch tests used Finn chambers with 0.01% DPC on the upper back, scored after 6 days by International Contact Dermatitis Research Group standards. Most of the patients in the cohort were female, and the cohort covered alopecia areata with under or over 50% scalp involvement, alopecia totalis and alopecia universalis. Libraries were pooled for sequencing, and per-sample TCR yields varied mainly because of small differences in library volumes within the pool. In alopecia patients, the study followed how the peripheral blood TCR repertoire changed in vivo over primary and secondary sensitization to diphenylcyclopropenone (DPC), a hapten. Blood samples were taken from patients before sensitization (week 0) and at 2, 6 and about 24 weeks after DPC sensitization. For TCR sequencing, blood came from 25 to 30 alopecia patients at anywhere from one to four time points (pre-sensitization, 2, 6 and 24 weeks). Summary of the overall study and its limitations: Alopecia, a presumed autoimmune disease, was present in all patients, so the immune response of the patients might differ from that of healthy individuals. Significantly more large CDR3 similarity clusters were formed by expanded TCRs than by pre-sensitization or healthy control sets, consistent with antigen-driven responses. The number of PT1 expanded TCRs positively correlated with patch test score, significant at thresholds 8, 16 and 32 but not 4. DPC sensitization did not change how many TCRs were above 1 in 1000 frequency, and no evidence was found of alterations in global repertoire structure. Repeated subsampling changed both the strength of the expansion versus patch-test correlation and the threshold at which that correlation became significant.

A note on this clonotype: Its antigen is currently not known. Per-base quality was not reported, and no clone a single base away is much larger than it.

At the junction V is shortened by 1 base and J by 4 bases; bases outside the gene matches: 9. The germline V gene (reference sequence) provides CDR1 SEHNR and CDR2 FQNEAQ. From the cysteine up to the phenylalanine, the CDR3 has a length of 17 residues. Kept here is only the CDR3 DNA, which spans 51 bases and is read in frame from base 1. The library was produced with RACE. TCRdb shows the sequencer as NextSeq 500. During library preparation, unique molecular identifiers were attached to individual cDNA molecules so that TCRs could be counted quantitatively and reproducibly. For every blood RNA sample, sequencing covered both the TCR alpha and TCR beta chains. The original pipeline was this. The median number of TCRs per sample was 85,000 to 100,000, ranging from about 23,224 to 750,000. The Decombinator software suite was used to annotate V, J and CDR3 in the TCR reads. For PS versus PT1 abundance plots, all samples were subsampled to the same number of TCRs (28,000). Expanded TCRs were defined as absent before sensitization and observed at least eight times at the 2-week time point. The raw public reads went through TCRdb reprocessing: fastp at Q25, MiXCR clone calling, in-frame beta chains kept. CDR3 protein duplicates are merged, each entry listing the most common genes and DNA. Here the V and J calls rest on TCRdb's processing, not on the authors' analysis. For this sample the table gives 300,000 to 400,000 distinct CDR3 sequences, of which roughly 6.9% were detected only once. Roughly 8% of the sample is held by the ten biggest clonotypes.

In the paper's terms, the time point label means: patch test 1, 2 weeks after DPC sensitization. This specimen's treatment or condition label, per the study, means: therapeutic diphenylcyclopropenone sensitization with weekly scalp DPC. Blood at each patch-test visit was drawn before the patch test was applied. Eligible patients were aged 18 to 70, diagnosed with alopecia, deemed suitable for DPC therapy, and excluded if pregnant. Total RNA was extracted from unfractionated whole blood that had been collected in Tempus Blood RNA tubes. The sequence was collected from a woman aged 18-29 years with alopecia areata. Some clones in this sample may be carry-over from other donors' samples. The chain couples TRBV7-9 to TRBJ2-1; 8 bases in the junction line up with TRBD1. The input for sequencing was whole blood, taken in connection with sensitization to the hapten diphenylcyclopropenone (DPC). The CDR3 in this case is CASSLVSRTGFYNEQFF. The sequenced DNA: TGTGCCAGCAGCTTAGTTAGTAGGACAGGGTTTTACAATGAGCAGTTCTTC.